The T cell receptor (beta chain) described here comes from a study of shared clonotypes between healthy human individuals. As regards this clone: Its specificity is not known.

Study-level results: Sorted-subset sequencing was shown by rarefaction to be incomplete despite large depth. Larger estimated richness was generally recorded for naive subsets relative to memory subsets.

None of the donors, who were healthy HIV-negative adults, had recently had acute infections or vaccinations. It was into CD45RA+ naive and CD45RA-negative memory subsets that the CD4+ cells were split. The ends lost 4 bases at V and 4 bases at J; junction bases unmatched: 7. CDR1 SEHNR and CDR2 FQNEAQ come from the germline V gene (reference sequence). The CDR3 is 15 residues long. Sequencing was performed with immunoSEQ multiplex PCR; in TCRdb, only in-frame clones are kept and a portion is missing. Counted here are about 2 million clones, roughly 94% occurring once; the ten biggest clones make up under 0.15%.

The sequencing input was naive CD4+ T cells sorted from blood. Subset described: CD45RA+ positively selected. The TCR sequence derives from a man younger than 30 in good health. The J gene is TRBJ1-3, the V gene TRBV7-9; 7 nucleotides match TRBD1. CDR3 in amino acids: CASSSVSGQGNTIYF. In DNA, the CDR3 is TGTGCCAGCAGCTCCGTCTCGGGACAGGGAAACACCATATATTTT. Complete variable domain (other parts from reference TRBV7-9 and TRBJ1-3): DTGVSQNPRHKITKRGQNVTFRCDPISEHNRLYWYRQTLGQGPEFLTYFQNEAQLEKSRLLSDRFSAERPKGSFSTLEIQRTEQGDSAMYLCASSSVSGQGNTIYFGEGSWLTVV.